These T cell receptor beta chains were read from a single sample in a study of shared T cell receptors in the human thymus. TCRdb's table, derived via immunoSEQ multiplex PCR, lists solely in-frame clones and lacks some. In the table there are under 850,000 clones, around nine tenths of which are singletons. These data also formed part of another study, on human thymus T cells.

The source material was thymocytes. Receptors were obtained from a boy less than two years old with a congenital heart defect. CDR3s include the opening cysteine and the closing phenylalanine or tryptophan. A D gene is named only where the DNA matches it firmly. Size tells how often a clone was seen (once, few, many) or the class of an expanded clone, and some rows leave it out.

abundance	len	v_gene	j_gene	d_gene	CDR3nt	CDR3aa
.	14	TRBV5-6	TRBJ2-7	.	TGTGCCAGCGAGGCAGACTATTTATCCGACGAGCAGTACTTC	CASEADYLSDEQYF
.	15	TRBV10-3	TRBJ1-2	.	TGTGCCATCAGTGAGTCGATTGAGGTGAACTATGGCTACACCTTC	CAISESIEVNYGYTF
.	15	TRBV7-9	TRBJ1-4	.	TGTGCCAGCAGCCTTCCACATTCAACTAATGAAAAACTGTTTTTT	CASSLPHSTNEKLFF
.	18	TRBV28	TRBJ2-6	.	TGTGCCAGCAGTCGACGGATCGGGAAAGTTGCTGGGGCCAACGTCCTGACTTTC	CASSRRIGKVAGANVLTF
.	24	TRBV15	TRBJ2-1	TRBD2	TGTGCCACCAGCAGAGATCTGGTGGGGAGTACCGGGACTAGCGGCTGGAGCTCCTACAATGAGCAGTTCTTC	CATSRDLVGSTGTSGWSSYNEQFF
.	15	TRBV15	TRBJ2-1	TRBD2	TGTGCCACCAGCAGAGATGGCGGGAGCTACAATGAGCAGTTCTTC	CATSRDGGSYNEQFF
.	14	TRBV27	TRBJ2-5	TRBD2	TGTGCCAGCAGTTTGGGGCGGGAGAAGAAGACCCAGTACTTC	CASSLGREKKTQYF
few	17	TRBV5-1	TRBJ2-1	TRBD1	TGCGCCAGCAGCTTGGTCCCAGCGACCGGTACAGGGGGGGAGCAGTTCTTC	CASSLVPATGTGGEQFF
once	16	TRBV14	TRBJ1-1	.	TGTGCCAGCAGCCAGCACAGGGAGCAGGGGAACACTGAAGCTTTCTTT	CASSQHREQGNTEAFF
once	16	TRBV10-3	TRBJ2-3	.	TGTGCCATCAGTGAGTATGCCCCTAGAAGCACAGATACGCAGTATTTT	CAISEYAPRSTDTQYF
.	14	TRBV21-1	TRBJ1-5	.	TGTGCCTCTAGGGGAGGGCCTAGCAATCAGCCCCAGCATTTT	CASRGGPSNQPQHF
.	15	TRBV30	TRBJ2-5	TRBD2	TGTGCCTGGAGTGATAGCGGGAGGGCCGCGGAGACCCAGTACTTC	CAWSDSGRAAETQYF
.	17	TRBV14	TRBJ2-7	.	TGTGCCAGCAGCCAAGGTGGAAAGGGGGAAACCGTTTGCGAGCAGTACTTC	CASSQGGKGETVCEQYF
.	14	TRBV28	TRBJ2-1	.	TGTGCCAGCAAAACGGGTACCTCCTACAATGAGCAGTTCTTC	CASKTGTSYNEQFF
few	13	TRBV14	TRBJ2-3	TRBD1	TGTGCCAGCAGCCGAGACAGGGATGATACGCAGTATTTT	CASSRDRDDTQYF
once	15	TRBV11-1	TRBJ2-3	.	TGTGCCAGCAGCCACGGACTACCTCCTCAGGGTACGCAGTATTTT	CASSHGLPPQGTQYF
once	17	TRBV28	TRBJ1-1	.	TGTGCCAGCAGCCGACTAGGAGCCAGGCCGAAGAACACTGAAGCTTTCTTT	CASSRLGARPKNTEAFF
.	13	TRBV6-6	TRBJ2-7	.	TGTGCCAGCAGTACCGGGACTTCGTACGAGCAGTACTTC	CASSTGTSYEQYF
.	11	TRBV6-1	TRBJ2-7	TRBD1	TGTGCCATAGGGACAGCCTACGAGCAGTACTTC	CAIGTAYEQYF
once	14	TRBV2	TRBJ2-7	TRBD2	TGTGCCAGCAGTGGGGCGGGGGGAAGATACGAGCAGTACTTC	CASSGAGGRYEQYF
.	14	TRBV2	TRBJ2-7	.	TGTGCCAGCAGCCCAGGACAGAAACCCTACGAGCAGTACTTC	CASSPGQKPYEQYF
few	16	TRBV4-3	TRBJ2-2	TRBD2	TGCGCCAGCAGCCCAGCGGGGGAGGCGGTGGCCGGGGAGCTGTTTTTT	CASSPAGEAVAGELFF
.	11	TRBV10-3	TRBJ1-1	.	TGTGCCATCAGTGGGACAACTGAAGCTTTCTTT	CAISGTTEAFF
.	15	TRBV10-2	TRBJ2-1	TRBD2	TGCGCCAGCACCTTACTAGCGGGAGTCTACAATGAGCAGTTCTTC	CASTLLAGVYNEQFF
.	17	TRBV6-1	TRBJ2-3	TRBD2	TGTGCCAGCAGTGAAAGAGGCGGGAGGGCCTTGTCGGATACGCAGTATTTT	CASSERGGRALSDTQYF
.	15	TRBV28	TRBJ1-1	TRBD1	TGTGCCAGCAGTACACCATGGACAGGGGGCACTGAAGCTTTCTTT	CASSTPWTGGTEAFF
.	14	TRBV10-2	TRBJ2-2	.	TGCGCCACAAACGGACTGTATCCCACCGGGGAGCTGTTTTTT	CATNGLYPTGELFF
.	12	TRBV11-3	TRBJ2-5	.	TGTGCCAGCAGCTCAGACGGTGAGACCCAGTACTTC	CASSSDGETQYF
.	17	TRBV27	TRBJ2-1	TRBD2	TGTGCCAGCAGTTTGTCTAGCGGGAGGGCCCCCTACAATGAGCAGTTCTTC	CASSLSSGRAPYNEQFF
.	18	TRBV14	TRBJ2-2	.	TGTGCCAGCAGCCAAGGTTCCTTACAGGGCCCGAACACCGGGGAGCTGTTTTTT	CASSQGSLQGPNTGELFF
.	17	TRBV5-4	TRBJ2-1	TRBD2	TGTGCCAGCAGCCATCCTCTAGCGGGAGGGTCTAGCAATGAGCAGTTCTTC	CASSHPLAGGSSNEQFF
.	19	TRBV7-6	TRBJ2-2	TRBD2	TGTGCCAGCAGCTCTTCCCCGTTAGCGGGTCCTATCGGGACCGGGGAGCTGTTTTTT	CASSSSPLAGPIGTGELFF
.	16	TRBV19	TRBJ2-1	TRBD2	TGTGCCAGTAGTATAGATCATGGACTAGCGAAGAATGAGCAGTTCTTC	CASSIDHGLAKNEQFF
.	14	TRBV5-8	TRBJ2-7	TRBD1	TGTGCCAGCAACACCGGGACAGAATCCTACGAGCAGTACTTC	CASNTGTESYEQYF
.	18	TRBV6-1	TRBJ1-2	TRBD1	TGTGCCAGCAGTGTCCTAAAGAGAACCGGGACAGGGATCTATGGCTACACCTTC	CASSVLKRTGTGIYGYTF
.	15	TRBV28	TRBJ2-5	TRBD1	TGTGCCAGCAGTCCACCGGACAGGGAATGGGAGACCCAGTACTTC	CASSPPDREWETQYF
few	15	TRBV18	TRBJ2-7	TRBD1	TGTGCCAGCTCACCCGACAGGGGGCTCTCCTACGAGCAGTACTTC	CASSPDRGLSYEQYF
.	14	TRBV27	TRBJ1-1	.	TGTGCCAGCAGTTTAGCCGGGAGCGATACTGAAGCTTTCTTT	CASSLAGSDTEAFF
.	17	TRBV19	TRBJ2-1	TRBD2	TGTGCCAGTAGTATAGCCCCCCTAGCGGGAGGAGGCGGGGAGCAGTTCTTC	CASSIAPLAGGGGEQFF
.	16	TRBV5-6	TRBJ2-1	TRBD2	TGTGCCAGCAGCTTTACGAGCGGGAATACCTACAATGAGCAGTTCTTC	CASSFTSGNTYNEQFF
.	14	TRBV15	TRBJ2-3	.	TGTGCCACCTGGCCGGGACTTGGCTCCCATACGCAGTATTTT	CATWPGLGSHTQYF
.	13	TRBV2	TRBJ2-2	.	TGTGCCAGCAGCGGAGGGGACACCGGGGAGCTGTTTTTT	CASSGGDTGELFF
.	14	TRBV6-1	TRBJ1-5	.	TGTGCCAGCAGTGAAGTTCAAAAAAATCAGCCCCAGCATTTT	CASSEVQKNQPQHF
.	16	TRBV27	TRBJ1-2	.	TGTGCCAGCAGTTTATGTTCCCCGACGGGTAACTATGGCTACACCTTC	CASSLCSPTGNYGYTF
.	12	TRBV5-4	TRBJ1-2	.	TGTGCCAGCAGCTTCCATAACTATGGCTACACCTTC	CASSFHNYGYTF
.	12	TRBV5-1	TRBJ2-1	.	TGTGCCAGCAGCTTGGGGGCCAATGAGCAGTTCTTC	CASSLGANEQFF
.	15	TRBV12-5	TRBJ2-5	TRBD2	TGTGCTAGTGGTCCGGGACTAGCGGGAGGGGTGACCCAGTACTTC	CASGPGLAGGVTQYF
.	16	TRBV7-6	TRBJ2-2	TRBD2	TGTGCCAGCAGCTTAGATGGGCGGGAGCGGACCGGGGAGCTGTTTTTT	CASSLDGRERTGELFF